This T cell receptor (beta chain) emerged from a study of Graves' ophthalmopathy and Graves' hyperthyroidism. General study findings and limits: Sensitivity of 87.88% and specificity of less than 82% were achieved when a 13-signature model separated ophthalmopathy from stable hyperthyroidism. At just under 71% sensitivity and 72% to 75% specificity, the model predicted progression of the ophthalmopathy.

Amplification of the TCR beta CDR3 regions used RNA transcripts (as template). The first-round RT-PCR employed HTBI primers together with the Qiagen OneStep RT-PCR kit. A multiplex PCR was then performed as the second round. TCRdb reprocessed the multiplex PCR reads via MiXCR and lists one record per CDR3 protein. The table has 400,000 to 500,000 distinct CDR3 sequences, more than 20% seen once. This clonotype has ten or more counts. The antigen is not known. This CDR3 spans 14 amino acids. Germline V gene sequence: CDR1 LNHDA, CDR2 SQIVND (reference sequence). The ends were cut back, 5 bases at V and 3 bases at J, with 14 bases in the middle.

Sequencing was carried out using peripheral blood. The sequence was obtained from a young woman with stable Graves' hyperthyroidism. The chain carries TRBV19 and TRBJ2-7; D gene uncertain. CDR3 residues: CASSEQRTGYEQYF. DNA for the CDR3: TGTGCCAGTAGTGAGCAAAGGACGGGCTACGAGCAGTACTTC. Based on the CDR3 plus reference TRBV19 and TRBJ2-7, the full variable domain is DGGITQSPKYLFRKEGQNVTLSCEQNLNHDAMYWYRQDPGQGLRLIYYSQIVNDFQKGDIAEGYSVSREKKESFPLTVTSAQKNPTAFYLCASSEQRTGYEQYFGPGTRLTVT.